This note documents a single T cell receptor beta chain sequence. This clone was counted a few times. Its antigen specificity is not known. Base-call qualities are not available, and no considerably larger clone is one nucleotide away. Library preparation employed the immunoSEQ multiplex PCR assay. For the multiplex PCR, a mixture combining 60 forward primers for TCR Vbeta segments and 13 reverse primers for TCR Jbeta segments was used. Amplification of the CDR3 region of rearranged TCR beta genes was performed with a multiplex PCR assay on genomic DNA. Amplified TCR beta libraries were sequenced as 87-base-pair reads on the Illumina HiSeq System. The study's own analysis went as follows. Across the 640 or so repertoires, a later analysis counted some 80 million unique TCR beta chains, 9.5 million to 13 million of which were shared by at least two donors. To remove PCR and sequencing errors, raw reads were error-corrected and collapsed into unique sequences using a nearest-neighbor algorithm that merged closely related sequences. To assign V, D and J gene segments, CDR3 sequences were aligned to IMGT reference sequences. For a sequence to be retained, a match of at least six nucleotides to both a V gene segment and a J gene segment was required. Rearrangements were called productive when the CDR3 lacked stop codons and stayed in frame with V and J; all others were non-productive. CDR3 was defined according to IMGT convention as the region running from the second conserved V-encoded cysteine to the conserved J-encoded phenylalanine. Sequences without an unambiguous match to a single V gene segment were excluded from the earlier analysis of about 640 of the donors. In an earlier analysis of a few hundred of the donors, a V segment was called functional when productive rearrangements were above 56.7%, and segregating when the standard deviation between donors exceeded 5%. To diagnose cytomegalovirus status from the catalog of TCR beta chain sequences, a statistical classification framework was built. V and J gene assignment, in a later analysis, came from comparing TCR nucleotide sequences with IMGT/GENE-DB human TR gene sequences. A later analysis assigned CDR3 sequences and most-parsimonious VDJ recombination scenarios with the TCRdist pipeline. In a later analysis, each TCR beta chain was defined by its CDR3 amino acid sequence together with its V-gene family, and reads without a unique V-gene family were excluded. In a later analysis, fewer than 600 highly shared, low-generation-probability nucleotide sequences were removed to address suspected cross-contamination and a sequencing artifact. In a later analysis, a clonal expansion index for each public chain was calculated from normalized within-repertoire ranks of inferred template counts. A later analysis computed generation probabilities with a VDJ recombination model fitted to out-of-frame rearrangements, and checked the results against IGoR. A later analysis scored TCR-TCR, TCR-HLA and TCR-CMV co-occurrence with hypergeometric tests, applying a repertoire-size bias correction to TCR pairs. In a later analysis, false discovery rates were estimated by permuting HLA or CMV assignments 20 times. A later analysis grouped co-occurring TCRs with DBSCAN, adding TCRdist sequence similarity when clustering within HLA-allele-positive subsets. Repertoires with fewer than 30,000 or more than 120,000 public chains were left out of co-occurrence clustering, as were four to six repertoires with anomalous nucleotide sharing. The clones in this table, taken by TCRdb from immuneACCESS, are in-frame only. Not every clone is retained; where verified, under half of the shortfall comes from an unresolved V gene, and the cause of the rest is unknown. The V and J calls and clone size are taken from that table; D and trimming were inferred from the DNA. The sample has roughly 170,000 clones on record, around 82% of them singletons. The ten most abundant clones make up around 0.98% of the sample.

These data come from a study of cytomegalovirus exposure and HLA in healthy donors (dated by TCRdb to the late 2010s). Context from the whole study: According to an earlier analysis of around 600 of the donors, about 180 million T cells yielded some 110 million unique TCR beta sequences and less than 300 Gb of sequence data. Roughly 300 gigabases of sequencing data and some 85 million unique TCR sequences were included in an early release covering 550 to 800 HLA-typed donors. A later analysis re-analyzed previously published TCR beta repertoires from 550 to 700 donors and added high-resolution HLA genotyping to study TCR occurrence patterns. The T cell repertoires of 666 subjects were profiled by immunosequencing and related to cytomegalovirus serostatus. Among 300 to 500 genotyped donors of the cohort, an average of about 240,000 unique TCR beta nucleotide sequences was sequenced per donor, of which 15% to 20% were non-productive. Four or five DR-DQ haplotypes were handled as single units for association and clustering, since linkage in the cohort was strong. To predict cytomegalovirus infection status, the study combined high-throughput TCR immunosequencing, statistical association of individual TCRs with disease status, and machine learning. Rather than using new phenotypic data, the later analysis identified candidate immune exposures from TCR beta sequences and from how often those sequences occurred across donors. A separate validation cohort of about 110 different subjects was used in addition to the approximately 640-subject first cohort. HLA typing covered class I and class II loci at four-digit resolution. The study aimed to test whether cataloging public T cell receptors could reveal signatures of past pathogen exposure. All discovery cohort repertoires had been generated on a single sequencing platform. Genome-wide SNP genotypes for about 65% of the 666 donors were used in a later genetic analysis, which treated that subset as a discovery cohort. An earlier analysis of approximately 500 of the donors applied high-throughput TCR beta sequencing to assess whether each TCR beta V gene segment acted as functional or pseudogenic. Among the roughly 430 genotyped donors, under 90% belonged to the genetic ancestry cluster associated with self-reported Caucasian donors. The number of donors typed differed by locus, with 629-630 for A, B, C, DRB1 and DQB1, around 500 for DQA1, 606 for DPA1, and approximately 470 for DPB1. Donor age, sex, ethnicity and CMV serostatus were collected together with the repertoire data.

General conclusions and limits of the study: A later analysis found that HLA-associated TCR beta chains were more clonally expanded and had lower generation probabilities than equally common non-associated chains. Correlated functional status among segregating V segments might reflect linkage disequilibrium, but an unknown experimental factor could not be ruled out. The authors suggested that the approach could potentially be extended to other disease states and immunological phenotypes. An association between a missense DCLRE1C variant and V-gene and J-gene trimming of TCR beta chains was found in a later genetic analysis and replicated in an independent cohort. In a later analysis, the rate of TCR association differed among HLA loci, with DRB1 alleles having the most associated TCRs and HLA-C alleles having the fewest. Most CMV-associated TCR beta chains appeared to be HLA-restricted in a later analysis, and the HLA associations seemed to be driven largely by CMV exposure. In this cohort, only TCR beta chains were sequenced, and detectable features were limited by the absence of alpha or paired-chain data. In a later genetic analysis, fewer N-insertions in productive TCRs were reported among donors in an Asian-associated ancestry cluster than the roughly 710-donor mean. A cluster of highly shared sequence variants was judged likely to be a technical artifact of the sequencing pipeline. Most TCR sequences were seen in very few donors, while some public TCRs were found in many individuals. A few of the identified cytomegalovirus-associated TCR beta chains were confirmed in vitro to be specific for cytomegalovirus antigens. At a false discovery rate of 0.05, a later analysis linked around 15,000 TCR beta sequences to specific HLA alleles. When HLA alleles, especially DR and DQ, strongly co-occurred, attributing TCR associations to individual alleles was difficult. A further reported finding was that TCR beta sequences accurately predicted the HLA-A and HLA-B alleles for most subjects in the first cohort. CMV serostatus was the only immune exposure information available for the cohort. Several of the top co-occurrence clusters appeared to be linked to parvovirus B19, influenza, CMV and Epstein-Barr virus, according to a later analysis. Because counts were too low, some 17 rarely observed V segments, including chromosome 9 orphons, were excluded from the earlier analysis of several hundred of the donors. In the study, approximately 150 TCR beta chains were listed as associated with cytomegalovirus. An earlier analysis of around 540 of the donors showed that most TCR beta V segments appeared in productive rearrangements either about 90% or about 30% of the time, which broadly matched IMGT annotations. The classifier was reported to diagnose cytomegalovirus status with high specificity and sensitivity in both the original and validation cohorts. The presence/absence analyses assumed that sequencing depth was roughly uniform across donors, and that assumption may not be true. Because HLA typing was missing for some donors at each locus, association tests included only the typed subset.

The cohort consisted of 600 to 700 healthy bone marrow donors. Cohort members were all nominally healthy when sampled, although unrecorded immune exposures were likely present. The donor tested CMV seronegative and was one of the 352 seronegative cohort members. A peripheral blood sample was collected from each donor, and TCR beta sequencing was performed on peripheral blood mononuclear cells. The Qiagen DNeasy Blood Extraction Kit was used to extract genomic DNA from the blood cell samples. Sequencing used PBMCs. The source of this sequence is a man aged 25 to 45 in good health and CMV-seronegative.

The CDR3 reads as follows: CASSRYRGVYNSPLHF. The nucleotide sequence is TGTGCCAGCAGCCGATACAGGGGGGTCTATAATTCACCCCTCCACTTT. The receptor chain draws on TRBV5-5 and TRBJ1-6, with 8 bases in between that match TRBD1. The CDR1 and CDR2 encoded by the germline V gene (reference sequence) are SGHKS and YYEKEE. The germline V and J ends show losses of 4 bases and 3 bases respectively, and no gene match explains 6 bases of the junction. There are 16 amino acids in the CDR3, from cysteine to phenylalanine inclusive. The CDR3 DNA has 48 bases and is translated from base 1.